At least ten counts were recorded for the clone carrying this TCR beta chain. Its antigen is unidentified. The data belong to a study of T-cell memory formation after mild COVID-19. The CDR3 totals 18 residues. The germline gives CDR1 SEHNR, CDR2 FQNEAQ (reference sequence). V shed 1 base, J shed 5 bases, and the junction held 12 bases outside the gene matches. Study-wide results and limits: Clones which contracted sat mainly in CM and EM if CD4+, and in EMRA if CD8+. Pre-infection memory carried some responding clones, suggesting that cross-reactive memory joined. Day 15 to 85 contracting clones showed balanced CD4/CD8; later expanders leaned CD4+.

MiXCR was run by TCRdb on the 5' RACE reads, yielding one entry per CDR3 protein. The sample records roughly 150,000 distinct CDR3 sequences, about 14% being singletons. This receptor was identified in an adult woman who had mild COVID-19 (a few samples of this study predate the infection). Cell type and time point are not known. The V call is TRBV7-9, the J call TRBJ2-3, with 10 bases matching TRBD1. The sequencing input was PBMCs or a T cell subset sorted from them (not recorded which). The chain's CDR3 is CASSLVPLRDRGGDTQYF. CDR3 sequence (DNA): TGTGCCAGCAGCTTAGTGCCCTTGCGGGACAGGGGAGGAGATACGCAGTATTTT.